The 19 T cell receptor beta chains below were found in one sample sequenced in a study of vaccination and CD4 T cells after COVID-19. Documented treatment: approximately nine-day PBMC culture with coronavirus spike peptide pools or control peptides (ViraFEST assay). The antigens of these receptors remain unknown. Oncomine TCR Beta short-read sequencing was applied to DNA from cultured CD4+ T cells. TCRdb passed the PCR reads through MiXCR, listing each CDR3 protein once. The repertoire includes under 2,500 distinct CDR3 sequences, about 26% of them detected once, and about 27% sits in the top ten. The sequencing here drew on CD4+ T cells from blood, cultured in vitro, taken after SARS-CoV-2 vaccination. All receptors derive from a human donor who had recovered from COVID-19.

The V and J genes are TRBV28 and TRBJ1-2; D possibly corresponds to TRBD1 (5 bases). Germline CDR1 is MDHEN and CDR2 is SYDVKM. Trimming took 2 bases from V and 10 from J, leaving 14 bases between them. The CDR3 loop spans 13 amino acids. As DNA, the CDR3 is TGTGCCAGCAGTTTACCCGGGGCCAGATTCTACACCTTC. This sequence encodes CASSLPGARFYTF.

The chain links TRBV20-1 to TRBJ1-1, with 8 bases lining up with TRBD1. In germline, CDR1 is DFQATT, CDR2 SNEGSKA (reference sequence). V shed 5 bases and J 3 bases; nucleotides not matched to a gene: 5. The CDR3 covers 13 residues. The CDR3 sequence is CSARGQGHTEAFF. CDR3 nucleotides: TGCAGTGCTCGCGGACAGGGTCACACTGAAGCTTTCTTT.

The rearrangement joins TRBV20-1 to TRBJ1-6; weak D call: TRBD1 (5 bases). Germline V gene sequence: CDR1 DFQATT, CDR2 SNEGSKA (reference sequence). The CDR3 consists of 16 residues. With 1 base removed from V and 5 bases from J, the gap between germline ends came to 15 bases. The DNA of the CDR3 is TGCAGTGCTAGAGGAGTCGGGGGATCCGATAATTCACCCCTCCACTTT. Amino acids: CSARGVGGSDNSPLHF.

This clonotype is classed as medium-sized. The gene calls are TRBV7-9 and TRBJ2-7; TRBD2 matches at 9 bases. J lost 0 bases, V lost 3 bases, and 3 bases had no gene match. The CDR3 runs to 15 residues. Germline loops: CDR1 SEHNR, CDR2 FQNEAQ (reference sequence). CDR3 amino acids: CASSFRLADSYEQYF. The CDR3 DNA follows: TGTGCCAGCAGCTTCCGACTAGCGGACTCCTACGAGCAGTACTTC.

The rearrangement uses TRBV20-1 and TRBJ2-3; 8 bases agree with TRBD2. V was clipped by 3 bases and J by 3 bases; unmatched bases: 2. The V gene's germline CDR1 is DFQATT and CDR2 SNEGSKA (reference sequence). The CDR3 runs 13 residues. The CDR3 DNA sequence: TGCAGTGCTAGCGGGGGGGTGACAGATACGCAGTATTTT. Encoded protein: CSASGGVTDTQYF.

The genes are TRBV6-1 and TRBJ1-2; D gene ambiguous. This CDR3 contains 13 residues. Germline-derived CDR1 and CDR2 are MNHNS and SASEGT. The V gene lost 6 bases and the J gene lost 4 bases, with 12 bases spanning the gap. In nucleotides, the CDR3 is TGTGCCAGCAGCTCCTCCGGAGGCTATGGCTACACCTTC. This translates into CASSSSGGYGYTF.

This clonotype was counted between two and nine times. The V call is TRBV6-1, the J call TRBJ2-3; the D gene is possibly TRBD2 (6 bases). Germline CDR1 and CDR2: MNHNS and SASEGT. With 9 bases removed from V and 3 bases from J, the gap between germline ends came to 22 bases. CDR3 length: 16 residues. The DNA of the CDR3 is TGTGCCAGTGATACCGGACGGCGGGGCAGAACAGATACGCAGTATTTT. It translates to CASDTGRRGRTDTQYF.

This clonotype was observed a few times. The chain carries TRBV29-1 and TRBJ2-7; 7 nucleotides agree with TRBD2. Germline V lookup: CDR1 SQVTM, CDR2 ANQGSEA. This CDR3 is built from 14 residues. Trimming at V came to 2 bases and at J to 2 bases, leaving 6 bases not matched to a gene. CDR3 bases: TGCAGCGTTGAACGGGAGGACAAGCCCTACGAGCAGTACTTC. This translates into CSVEREDKPYEQYF.

CDR3 in DNA: TGTGCCAGCAGTTTACGAGGAGGAAACACTGAAGCTTTCTTT. Its protein product is CASSLRGGNTEAFF. The chain joins TRBV27 to TRBJ1-1; D is undetermined. The CDR3 totals 14 residues. Germline V gene sequence: CDR1 MNHEY, CDR2 SMNVEV (reference sequence). The V end was cut by 2 bases, the J end by 2 bases, with 9 bases between.

This clonotype was seen a few times. This sequence joins TRBV4-2 and TRBJ1-2; weak D call: TRBD1 (6 bases). Trimming took off 4 bases at V and 1 base at J, with 7 bases between the two ends. Germline CDR1 and CDR2: LGHNA and YNFKEQ. CDR3 length: 13 residues. The CDR3 DNA reads TGTGCCAGCAGCCCACAGGGTAACTATGGCTACACCTTC. Its translation: CASSPQGNYGYTF.

This clonotype showed up just a few times. The chain combines TRBV7-9 with TRBJ2-7, with 8 positions matching TRBD1. The germline V gene encodes CDR1 SEHNR and CDR2 FQNEAQ (reference sequence). The V and J ends lost 6 bases and 5 bases, in that order; junction bases with no gene match: 9. CDR3 length equals 14 residues. CDR3 residues: CASRGTGFENEQYF. The CDR3 DNA sequence: TGTGCCAGCAGAGGGACAGGATTTGAGAACGAGCAGTACTTC.

This clonotype has a handful of counts. V gene TRBV19 combines with J gene TRBJ2-1, with D possibly being TRBD2 (7 bases). The length of the CDR3 is 14 residues. V was clipped by 7 bases and J by 1 base, with 11 bases between them. From germline, CDR1 is LNHDA and CDR2 SQIVND (reference sequence). The DNA of the CDR3 is TGTGCCAGTACGGGGGGCCGGTCCTACAATGAGCAGTTCTTC. This codes for CASTGGRSYNEQFF.

The rearrangement uses TRBV10-3 and TRBJ1-1; TRBD1 might be the D (5 bases). The ends were cut back, 8 bases at V and 2 bases at J, with 15 bases in the middle. The length of the CDR3 is 14 residues. From germline, CDR1 is ENHRY and CDR2 SYGVKD. The CDR3 coding sequence is TGTGCCATCGGAGGGACCGGGTTAAACACTGAAGCTTTCTTT. Protein product: CAIGGTGLNTEAFF.

CDR3 in amino acids: CASRASGTGVRNEQFF. The CDR3 DNA reads as TGTGCCAGCAGGGCATCGGGGACAGGGGTAAGGAATGAGCAGTTCTTC. The chain joins TRBV25-1 to TRBJ2-1; 10 bases line up with TRBD1. Germline V gene data show CDR1 as MGHDK and CDR2 as SYGVNS. The CDR3 extends over 16 amino acids. With V trimmed by 6 bases and J by 7 bases, 12 bases remained unmatched.

By share, this clonotype counts as medium-sized. The CDR3 loop reads CSAWTPFTNYGYTF. As DNA, the CDR3 is TGCAGTGCTTGGACCCCTTTTACTAACTATGGCTACACCTTC. This rearrangement joins TRBV20-1 to TRBJ1-2; D is undetermined. Trimming took off 5 bases at V and 0 bases at J, with 13 bases between the two ends. Per the germline V gene, CDR1 is DFQATT and CDR2 is SNEGSKA (reference sequence). There are 14 residues in the CDR3.

This clonotype is labeled medium-sized. V is TRBV24-1 and J is TRBJ2-5; 9 bases map to TRBD1. The CDR3 extends over 15 amino acids. The V segment lost 4 bases and the J segment 7 bases; nucleotides outside the gene matches: 9. Germline V gene lookup returns CDR1 KGHDR and CDR2 SFDVKD. The CDR3 region is CATSEAGTGNRTQYF. In DNA form, the CDR3 reads TGTGCCACCAGTGAGGCCGGGACAGGGAACCGGACCCAGTACTTC.

This clonotype ranks as medium-sized. The chain has TRBV20-1 and TRBJ2-5, with 8 bases lining up with TRBD2. The ends lost 4 bases at V and 8 bases at J; junction bases unmatched: 6. Germline V lookup: CDR1 DFQATT, CDR2 SNEGSKA (reference sequence). The CDR3 runs to 12 residues. This CDR3 is CSAKAGEVTQYF. The CDR3 DNA sequence: TGCAGTGCTAAAGCGGGGGAAGTAACCCAGTACTTC.

The DNA of the CDR3 is TGTGCCAGCAGTCCCTGGACAGCAGATACGCAGTATTTT. This gives the protein CASSPWTADTQYF. The rearrangement uses TRBV6-1 and TRBJ2-3; TRBD1 is a possible D gene (6 bases). From germline, CDR1 is MNHNS and CDR2 SASEGT. The CDR3 runs to 13 residues. V dropped 5 bases and J dropped 4 bases, with 10 bases sitting between them.

V gene TRBV7-2 combines with J gene TRBJ1-1; possible D gene TRBD1, 5 bases. V shed 6 bases and J shed 8 bases, with 13 bases lying between them. This CDR3 is 12 amino acids long. Germline V CDR1 and CDR2: SGHTA, FQGNSA. CDR3 loop: CASSRSDREAFF. The CDR3 DNA reads TGTGCCAGCAGTCGAAGCGACAGAGAAGCTTTCTTT.